Listed below are T cell receptor beta chains from one sample, sequenced in a study of blood T cell repertoires in COVID-19. The protocol was immunoSEQ multiplex PCR, while the TCRdb copy is restricted to in-frame clones and leaves out a portion. The table has under 200,000 clones, 70% to 90% seen once. Material: peripheral blood. These receptors all come from a man aged 50 to 60 who had recovered from COVID-19. Both conserved end residues are part of each CDR3. The order of the fields is V gene, D gene, J gene, clone size, CDR3 protein, CDR3 DNA. The D gene is left open where the match is weak. Size tells how often a clone was seen (once, few, many) or the class of an expanded clone, and some rows leave it out.

V: TRBV19
D: .
J: TRBJ1-5
size: .
CDR3: CASSQASIQPQHF
DNA: TGTGCCAGTAGTCAAGCTTCAATTCAGCCCCAGCATTTT

V: TRBV7-2
D: .
J: TRBJ1-5
size: .
CDR3: CASSLDIWSLISNQPQHF
DNA: TGTGCCAGCAGCTTAGACATATGGAGTCTCATCAGCAATCAGCCCCAGCATTTT

V: TRBV4-3
D: .
J: TRBJ1-4
size: .
CDR3: CASSLTTGVGNEKLFF
DNA: TGCGCCAGCAGCCTCACGACGGGGGTGGGTAATGAAAAACTGTTTTTT

V: TRBV5-1
D: .
J: TRBJ1-2
size: .
CDR3: CASSFGGAQNYGYTF
DNA: TGCGCCAGCAGCTTCGGGGGGGCGCAAAACTATGGCTACACCTTC

V: TRBV7-8
D: TRBD2
J: TRBJ2-1
size: .
CDR3: CASSLVPSGSSYNEQFF
DNA: TGTGCCAGCAGCTTAGTCCCTAGCGGGAGCTCCTACAATGAGCAGTTCTTC

V: TRBV2
D: .
J: TRBJ2-7
size: .
CDR3: CASEGTGELAGVVEQYF
DNA: TGTGCCAGCGAAGGGACAGGGGAACTAGCGGGAGTGGTAGAGCAGTACTTC

V: TRBV28
D: TRBD1
J: TRBJ1-4
size: .
CDR3: CASSLQGTGSEKLFF
DNA: TGTGCCAGCAGTTTACAGGGGACAGGTAGTGAAAAACTGTTTTTT

V: TRBV18
D: .
J: TRBJ1-1
size: .
CDR3: CASSPSRGDTEAFF
DNA: TGTGCCAGCTCCCCTTCCAGGGGTGACACTGAAGCTTTCTTT

V: TRBV27
D: .
J: TRBJ2-3
size: once
CDR3: CASSGQFTDTQYF
DNA: TGTGCCAGCAGCGGACAGTTCACAGATACGCAGTATTTT

V: TRBV6-5
D: .
J: TRBJ2-2
size: .
CDR3: CASSKDSNIAGELFF
DNA: TGTGCCAGCAGTAAGGACAGCAACATCGCCGGGGAGCTGTTTTTT

V: TRBV7-2
D: .
J: TRBJ2-7
size: .
CDR3: CASGEASVAYEQYF
DNA: TGTGCCAGCGGAGAAGCGTCGGTCGCCTACGAGCAGTACTTC

V: TRBV23-1
D: .
J: TRBJ1-4
size: .
CDR3: CASSQIYGGDLNEKLFF
DNA: TGCGCCAGCAGTCAAATCTACGGGGGGGACCTTAATGAAAAACTGTTTTTT

V: TRBV5-1
D: TRBD1
J: TRBJ1-2
size: .
CDR3: CASSTGQSREFF
DNA: TGCGCCAGCAGCACGGGACAGTCGAGAGAGTTTTTC

V: TRBV6-1
D: .
J: TRBJ1-1
size: .
CDR3: CASSDLSRQPLREAFF
DNA: TGTGCCAGCAGTGATCTTAGTCGACAGCCCCTACGGGAAGCTTTCTTT

V: TRBV5-1
D: TRBD1
J: TRBJ1-2
size: .
CDR3: CASSKGQAGGYTF
DNA: TGCGCCAGCAGCAAGGGACAGGCTGGCGGCTACACCTTC

V: TRBV14
D: TRBD2
J: TRBJ2-2
size: .
CDR3: CASSLRLLAGVPGELFF
DNA: TGTGCCAGCAGCCTTAGGTTACTAGCGGGAGTCCCCGGGGAGCTGTTTTTT

V: TRBV3-1/TRBV3-2
D: .
J: TRBJ2-3
size: .
CDR3: CASSQSRKRWTSTDTQYF
DNA: TGTGCCAGCAGCCAATCTAGGAAACGCTGGACTAGCACAGATACGCAGTATTTT

V: TRBV6-2/TRBV6-3
D: TRBD1
J: TRBJ2-6
size: .
CDR3: CASSYGDSRASGANVLTF
DNA: TGTGCCAGCAGTTACGGGGACAGTCGAGCCTCTGGGGCCAACGTCCTGACTTTC